This TCR beta chain was obtained from a study of cytomegalovirus exposure and HLA in healthy donors. General observations from the study: A later analysis linked a missense variant in DCLRE1C to the trimming of TCR beta V and J genes. Reportedly, fewer N-insertions than the approximately 690-donor mean appeared in an Asian-associated ancestry cluster in a later analysis. With further analysis later on, most CMV-associated TCR beta chains appeared HLA-restricted.

V was trimmed by 0 bases and J by 7 bases, leaving 14 bases between them. Germline V gene lookup returns CDR1 SGDLS and CDR2 YYNGEE. This CDR3 contains 14 residues. PCR primers comprised 60 Vbeta and 13 Jbeta primers. Data came from immunoSEQ multiplex PCR; TCRdb stores just in-frame clones and leaves some out. In the table there are some 120,000 clones, roughly 83% of which are singletons. With respect to this clone: Its matching antigen is unknown.

The sequenced sample consisted of PBMCs. The TCR comes from a man aged 18 to 30 in good health and CMV-seropositive. The chain recombines TRBV9 with TRBJ2-7; D is perhaps TRBD1 (5 bases). The CDR3 bases are TGTGCCAGCAGCGTAGCGCGACAGTCGGATGAGCAGTACTTC. Translated: CASSVARQSDEQYF.